This note documents a single TCR beta chain sequence. Its antigen specificity is not known. Base quality data are lacking; no much larger clone is found one base away. Taken from cysteine to phenylalanine, the CDR3 has 15 residues. Here the CDR3 DNA is all that survives: 45 bases in frame from base 1. CDR1 SQVTM and CDR2 ANQGSEA are derived from the germline V gene. V loses 3 bases at its end and J loses 2 bases; junction bases beyond the gene matches: 7. The sample belongs to a study of cytomegalovirus exposure and HLA in healthy donors (dated by TCRdb to about 2017). Study-wide context: According to an earlier analysis of around 600 of the donors, 200 million or so T cells yielded 90 million to 140 million unique TCR beta sequences and 250 to 350 Gb of sequence data. To predict cytomegalovirus infection status, the study brought together high-throughput TCR immunosequencing, statistical association of individual TCRs with disease status, and machine learning. Roughly five DR-DQ haplotypes were treated as single units for association and clustering because of strong linkage in the cohort. In an earlier analysis of 587 of the donors, high-throughput TCR beta sequencing was used to judge whether each TCR beta V gene segment behaved as functional or pseudogenic. The aim of the study was to test whether cataloging public T cell receptors could identify signatures of past pathogen exposure. A later genetic analysis used genome-wide SNP genotypes for about 60% of the 666 donors, treating that subset as a discovery cohort. The later analysis used no new phenotypic data to find candidate immune exposures, relying instead on TCR beta sequences and their occurrence across donors. About 300 gigabases of sequencing data and 75 million to 85 million unique TCR sequences made up an early release that covered approximately 700 HLA-typed donors. To study patterns of TCR occurrence, a later analysis re-analyzed previously published TCR beta repertoires from several hundred donors and added high-resolution HLA genotyping. The study used immunosequencing to profile the T cell repertoires of several hundred subjects and linked those repertoires to cytomegalovirus serostatus. The genetic ancestry cluster associated with self-reported Caucasian donors included 70% to 85% of the roughly 400 genotyped donors. Typing coverage varied by locus: 629-630 donors for A, B, C, DRB1 and DQB1; around 560 for DQA1; nearly 610 for DPA1; 450 to 480 for DPB1. In addition to the first cohort of 650 to 800 subjects, a separate validation cohort of approximately 130 different subjects was used. Both class I and class II loci were covered by HLA typing, at four-digit resolution. Alongside the repertoire data, information on donor age, sex, ethnicity and CMV serostatus was compiled. Across some 400 genotyped donors of the cohort, an average of approximately 220,000 unique TCR beta nucleotide sequences per donor were sequenced, and roughly a sixth of those sequences were non-productive. All discovery cohort repertoires had been generated on a single sequencing platform. Broad study findings and their caveats: Cytomegalovirus status was reported to be diagnosed by the classifier with high specificity and sensitivity in both the original and validation cohorts. In a later analysis, most CMV-associated TCR beta chains were found to appear HLA-restricted, with HLA associations seemingly driven largely by CMV exposure. The presence/absence analyses assumed that sequencing depth was roughly uniform across donors, and that assumption may not be true. In a later genetic analysis, a missense DCLRE1C variant was associated with V-gene and J-gene trimming of TCR beta chains, and the association was replicated in an independent cohort. In a later analysis, the rate of TCR association differed among HLA loci, with DRB1 alleles having the most associated TCRs and HLA-C alleles having the fewest. Assigning TCR associations to individual alleles was difficult when HLA alleles, especially DR and DQ, strongly co-occurred. Compared with the approximately 600-donor mean, donors in an Asian-associated ancestry cluster had fewer N-insertions in productive TCRs, according to a later genetic analysis. While some public TCRs were present in many individuals, most TCR sequences turned up only very rarely across donors. In a later analysis, around 15,000 TCR beta sequences were associated with specific HLA alleles at a false discovery rate of 0.05. Seventeen rarely observed V segments, including chromosome 9 orphons, were excluded from the earlier analysis of several hundred of the donors because counts were too low. The study gave a list of about 160 TCR beta chains associated with cytomegalovirus. Because HLA typing was missing for some donors at each locus, association tests included only the typed subset. A later analysis found that HLA-associated TCR beta chains were more clonally expanded and had lower generation probabilities than equally common non-associated chains. The cohort was sequenced for TCR beta chains only, and without alpha or paired-chain data the features that could be detected were limited. Three of the identified cytomegalovirus-associated TCR beta chains were confirmed in vitro to be specific for cytomegalovirus antigens. A later analysis reported that several top co-occurrence clusters appeared linked to parvovirus B19, influenza, CMV and Epstein-Barr virus. Because the 87-base-pair reads could not distinguish some IMGT-functional V segments, including TRBV6-2 and TRBV6-3, those segments were excluded. A further reported finding was that TCR beta sequences accurately predicted the HLA-A and HLA-B alleles for most subjects in the first cohort. Broadly in line with IMGT annotations, most TCR beta V segments showed up in productive rearrangements about 87% or about 30% of the time in an earlier analysis of about 500 of the donors. A group of highly shared sequence variants was considered likely to be a technical artifact of the sequencing pipeline. It was suggested by the authors that the approach could potentially be generalized to other disease states and immunological phenotypes. Linkage disequilibrium might explain the correlated functional status among segregating V segments, but an unknown experimental factor could not be ruled out. For the cohort, immune exposure information was limited to CMV serostatus.

In total, just over 650 healthy bone marrow donors made up the cohort. At the time of sampling, every cohort member was nominally healthy, though immune exposures that went unrecorded were likely present. The donor tested CMV seronegative and was one of the 352 seronegative cohort members. Every donor gave a peripheral blood sample, and the peripheral blood mononuclear cells from that sample were used for TCR beta sequencing. Genomic DNA extraction from the blood cell samples was performed with the Qiagen DNeasy Blood Extraction Kit. To prepare the library, the immunoSEQ multiplex PCR assay was applied. For the multiplex PCR, a mixture combining 60 forward primers for TCR Vbeta segments and 13 reverse primers for TCR Jbeta segments was used. The CDR3 region of rearranged TCR beta genes was amplified from genomic DNA with a multiplex PCR assay. On the Illumina HiSeq System, the amplified TCR beta libraries were sequenced as 87-base-pair reads. In the source study's methods: Across the 670 or so repertoires, a later analysis counted around 80 million unique TCR beta chains, about 10 million of which were shared by at least two donors. To remove PCR and sequencing errors, raw reads were error-corrected and collapsed into unique sequences using a nearest-neighbor algorithm that merged closely related sequences. V, D and J gene segments were assigned by aligning CDR3 sequences to IMGT reference sequences. Each retained sequence needed at least a six-nucleotide match to both a V gene segment and a J gene segment. Rearrangements were called productive when the CDR3 lacked stop codons and stayed in frame with V and J; all others were non-productive. CDR3 was defined according to IMGT convention as the region running from the second conserved V-encoded cysteine to the conserved J-encoded phenylalanine. Sequences without an unambiguous match to a single V gene segment were excluded from the earlier analysis of 450 to 650 of the donors. In an earlier analysis of several hundred of the donors, V segments were called functional above 56.7% productive rearrangements and were called segregating when the between-donor standard deviation exceeded 5%. A statistical classification framework was built for diagnosing cytomegalovirus status from the catalog of TCR beta chain sequences. In a later analysis, TCR nucleotide sequences were compared against IMGT/GENE-DB human TR gene sequences so that V and J genes could be assigned. Using the TCRdist pipeline, a later analysis assigned CDR3 sequences along with most-parsimonious VDJ recombination scenarios. In a later analysis, every TCR beta chain was defined by the combination of its CDR3 amino acid sequence and its V-gene family, and reads without a unique V-gene family were dropped. To address suspected cross-contamination and a sequencing artifact, a later analysis removed over 500 highly shared, low-generation-probability nucleotide sequences. A later analysis calculated a clonal expansion index for each public chain from normalized within-repertoire ranks of inferred template counts. In a later analysis, generation probabilities were computed using a VDJ recombination model fitted to out-of-frame rearrangements, and the results were checked against IGoR. In a later analysis, hypergeometric tests were used to score TCR-TCR, TCR-HLA and TCR-CMV co-occurrence, with a repertoire-size bias correction applied to TCR pairs. To estimate false discovery rates, a later analysis permuted the HLA or CMV assignments 20 times. In a later analysis, co-occurring TCRs were grouped using DBSCAN, and TCRdist sequence similarity was added for clustering within HLA-allele-positive subsets. Repertoires with fewer than 30,000 or more than 120,000 public chains, plus five repertoires with anomalous nucleotide sharing, were excluded from co-occurrence clustering. Drawn from immuneACCESS, this table holds only the in-frame rearrangements with V and J called that TCRdb kept. Clones are partly lost; checked studies trace under half to an unresolved V gene and leave the rest unexplained. The D gene and trimming were derived from the DNA, and the V and J assignments and clone size from that table. The sample records 160,000 or so clones, roughly 88% of which are singletons. About 1.4% of the sample rests with the top ten.

Sequenced sample: PBMCs. This sequence uses TRBV29-1 and TRBJ2-4; the junction holds 7 bases that match TRBD1. This sequence was found in a woman aged 18 to 35 in good health and CMV-seronegative. The CDR3 corresponds to CSVDSGRGTKNIQYF. The nucleotide sequence is TGCAGCGTTGATTCGGGCAGGGGGACCAAAAACATTCAGTACTTC.